These 32 T cell receptor beta chains were sequenced from one sample in a study of blood T cell repertoires in COVID-19. Sequencing used immunoSEQ multiplex PCR; TCRdb keeps in-frame clones, though not all of them. In the table there are about 200,000 clones, roughly 84% of which are singletons. The sequencing input was peripheral blood. The receptors stem from a human donor in a cohort sampled during active COVID-19.

The chain has TRBV7-2 and TRBJ2-7, with 11 bases fitting TRBD2. The CDR3 has 14 amino acids. With V trimmed by 5 bases and J by 4 bases, 4 bases remained unmatched. CDR1 is SGHTA, CDR2 FQGNSA, per germline. The CDR3, as DNA: TGTGCCAGCAGCCACACTAGCGGGAGATACGAGCAGTACTTC. It encodes CASSHTSGRYEQYF.

V usage is TRBV3-1 (or the pseudogene TRBV3-2) and J usage is TRBJ2-7; TRBD2 might be the D (6 bases). The length of the CDR3 is 15 residues. V lost 1 base and J lost 3, with 13 bases in between. CDR1 is LGHDT and CDR2 is YNNKEL in the germline V gene (reference sequence). CDR3 region: CASSQAVSGYYEQYF. The CDR3 DNA is TGTGCCAGCAGCCAAGCGGTTAGCGGCTACTACGAGCAGTACTTC.

The chain uses TRBV9 and TRBJ1-1; D remains unclear. From germline, CDR1 is SGDLS and CDR2 YYNGEE. The CDR3 totals 15 residues. The ends were cut back, 3 bases at V and 1 base at J, with 13 bases in the middle. The DNA of the CDR3 is TGTGCCAGCAGCGCCTGGGGAGGGAAGAACACTGAAGCTTTCTTT. Amino acids: CASSAWGGKNTEAFF.

Note on this clone: Within the sample, other DNA sequences also encode this same CDR3. J is TRBJ1-1 and V is TRBV27; 7 bases align to TRBD1. J lost 0 bases, V lost 8 bases, and 6 bases had no gene match. The germline V gene encodes CDR1 MNHEY and CDR2 SMNVEV (reference sequence). CDR3 length: 14 residues. The CDR3 bases are TGTGCCAGCCGGTTGACAGGGATGAACACTGAAGCTTTCTTT. This encodes CASRLTGMNTEAFF.

This clone was counted a single time. The CDR3 bases are TGTGCCAGCAAACATAAACCGGGACAGGGAACCGGGGAGCTGTTTTTT. The encoded protein is CASKHKPGQGTGELFF. The chain links TRBV27 to TRBJ2-2; 9 bases fit TRBD1. The CDR3 has 16 residues. The V segment lost 7 bases and the J segment 5 bases; nucleotides outside the gene matches: 11. Germline-derived CDR1 and CDR2 are MNHEY and SMNVEV (reference sequence).

The genes are TRBV29-1 and TRBJ2-2, with TRBD1 identical over 8 bases. Trimming took 3 bases from V and 6 from J; bases not matched to a gene: 3. The CDR3 extends over 13 amino acids. Germline CDR1 and CDR2: SQVTM and ANQGSEA. CDR3 protein: CSVDRTGSGELFF. In nucleotides, the CDR3 is TGCAGCGTTGACAGGACAGGGTCCGGGGAGCTGTTTTTT.

This sequence joins TRBV28 and TRBJ2-1; D is unclear. Germline-derived CDR1 and CDR2 are MDHEN and SYDVKM. The V and J ends lost 6 bases and 6 bases respectively, with 18 bases between them. CDR3 length: 15 residues. CDR3 bases: TGTGCCAGCAGACATACTAAGCGCGAACTCAATGAGCAGTTCTTC. Its translation is CASRHTKRELNEQFF.

The gene calls are TRBV7-9 and TRBJ1-3; D gene ambiguous. Germline loops: CDR1 SEHNR, CDR2 FQNEAQ (reference sequence). The V end lost 7 bases, the J end lost 3 bases, and 10 bases lay between the germline ends. The CDR3 length is 13 residues. The CDR3 loop is CASTLSGGNTIYF. Here the CDR3 DNA reads TGTGCCAGCACCCTAAGTGGTGGAAACACCATATATTTT.

V gene TRBV23-1 combines with J gene TRBJ1-5, with a tentative D call TRBD1 (6 bases). TRBV23-1 is placed among ORFs of uncertain function. The CDR3 contains 14 residues. Trimming stripped 4 bases from V and 5 bases from J, with 12 bases between. The CDR3 reads CASSLGQSHQPQHF. CDR3 nucleotide sequence: TGCGCCAGCAGTCTCGGACAGTCCCATCAGCCCCAGCATTTT.

J is TRBJ2-3 and V is TRBV5-1; no clear D gene. The CDR3 is 16 amino acids. The V gene lost 2 bases and the J gene lost 0 bases, with 13 bases spanning the gap. Per the germline V gene, CDR1 is SGHRS and CDR2 is YFSETQ. CDR3 nucleotides: TGCGCCAGCAGCTTTGGGCCAACCCGAAGCACAGATACGCAGTATTTT. Translated: CASSFGPTRSTDTQYF.

This chain connects TRBV30 to TRBJ2-5; D unresolved. The germline gives CDR1 GTSNPN, CDR2 SVGIG (reference sequence). Deletions cut 0 bases from V and 5 bases from J, with 10 bases between. This CDR3 is built from 13 residues. CDR3 loop: CAWSVLAWETQYF. The CDR3, as DNA: TGTGCCTGGAGTGTATTAGCCTGGGAGACCCAGTACTTC.

The gene calls are TRBV19 and TRBJ2-7, with D possibly being TRBD1 (6 bases). V lost 2 bases and J lost 2, with 10 bases in between. In germline, CDR1 is LNHDA, CDR2 SQIVND (reference sequence). The CDR3 is made up of 14 amino acids. The CDR3 region has the DNA TGTGCCAGTAGTATATTCCCAGGGGCCTACGAGCAGTACTTC. Translating gives CASSIFPGAYEQYF.

This chain connects TRBV10-2 to TRBJ2-1; 9 nucleotides align to TRBD2. The CDR3 totals 17 residues. CDR1 and CDR2 from the germline V gene are WSHSY and SAAADI. V lost 4 bases and J lost 2; bases outside the gene matches: 9. The CDR3 DNA reads TGCGCCAGCAGTGTGGGTAGCGGGAGTTACCCCTACAATGAGCAGTTCTTC. Protein product: CASSVGSGSYPYNEQFF.

This chain uses TRBV5-1 with TRBJ2-5; the match to TRBD1 covers 7 bases. Trimming removed 0 bases from V and 5 bases from J; junction bases left unmatched: 10. Germline V CDR1 and CDR2: SGHRS, YFSETQ. This CDR3 has 16 residues. The CDR3 coding sequence is TGCGCCAGCAGCTTGGTTTCCGGGACAGCGAGTGAGACCCAGTACTTC. Translating gives CASSLVSGTASETQYF.

The chain uses TRBV10-1 and TRBJ2-2; the D gene is possibly TRBD1 (6 bases). Germline CDR1 and CDR2: WNHNN and SYGVQD (reference sequence). The CDR3 sequence is 17 residues long. V gave up 6 bases and J gave up 5 bases, with 22 bases separating them. Here the CDR3 DNA reads TGCGCCAGCAGCCCAACTACAGGGATTTCGAGGACCGGGGAGCTGTTTTTT. The encoded protein is CASSPTTGISRTGELFF.

The rearrangement uses TRBV6-5 and TRBJ1-2; 7 bases agree with TRBD1. V shed 5 bases, J shed 8 bases, and the junction held 8 bases outside the gene matches. Germline assignment: CDR1 MNHEY and CDR2 SVGAGI. The CDR3 runs to 13 residues. The CDR3 region is CASSLTGARGYTF. DNA for the CDR3: TGTGCCAGCAGTCTAACAGGGGCCCGCGGCTACACCTTC.

In this sample, this clone turned up once. J is TRBJ2-7 and V is TRBV28; D is possibly TRBD1 (6 bases). Germline V gene data show CDR1 as MDHEN and CDR2 as SYDVKM. The length of the CDR3 is 14 residues. Trimming removed 2 bases at V and 4 bases at J, with 12 bases between. The CDR3 reads CASSLGGGKYEQYF. Here the CDR3 DNA reads TGTGCCAGCAGTTTAGGGGGCGGAAAGTACGAGCAGTACTTC. Together with reference TRBV28 and TRBJ2-7, the CDR3 gives the full variable domain: DVKVTQSSRYLVKRTGEKVFLECVQDMDHENMFWYRQDPGLGLRLIYFSYDVKMKEKGDIPEGYSVSREKKERFSLILESASTNQTSMYLCASSLGGGKYEQYFGPGTRLTVT.

V and J are TRBV11-2 and TRBJ2-2; D unclear. Germline-derived CDR1 and CDR2 are SGHAT and FQNNGV. Trimming took off 3 bases at V and 0 bases at J, with 2 bases between the two ends. The CDR3 has 13 residues. The CDR3 loop is CASSFSNTGELFF. DNA for the CDR3: TGTGCCAGCAGCTTCTCGAACACCGGGGAGCTGTTTTTT.

This sequence joins TRBV6-5 and TRBJ1-2; 7 nucleotides align to TRBD1. The CDR3 has 16 residues. Germline CDR1 is MNHEY and CDR2 is SVGAGI. Trimming cost V 0 bases and J 5 bases; bases outside gene matches: 9. The CDR3 reads CASSYSNIGTEYGYTF. CDR3 sequence (DNA): TGTGCCAGCAGTTACTCGAATATAGGGACAGAATATGGCTACACCTTC.

The gene calls are TRBV5-6 and TRBJ2-7, with a tentative D call TRBD2 (6 bases). The germline gives CDR1 SGHDT, CDR2 YYEEEE. The CDR3 contains 15 residues. The germline V and J ends were trimmed by 2 bases and 4 bases, with 16 bases remaining between them. The CDR3 DNA reads as TGTGCCAGCAGCTTCGCTACGGGAGCTTTTTACGAGCAGTACTTC. Translation gives CASSFATGAFYEQYF.

The rearrangement links TRBV7-2 to TRBJ1-3, with D perhaps TRBD1 (5 bases). The CDR3 extends over 15 amino acids. Germline lookup yields CDR1 SGHTA and CDR2 FQGNSA. Deletions cut 5 bases from V and 0 bases from J, with 11 bases between. Written as DNA, the CDR3 is TGTGCCAGCAGCCCGGACAACATCTCTGGAAACACCATATATTTT. Translating gives CASSPDNISGNTIYF.

The chain couples TRBV28 to TRBJ1-2, with D unresolved. Germline CDR1 and CDR2: MDHEN and SYDVKM. This CDR3 is 13 amino acids long. Trimming took 3 bases from V and 6 from J, leaving 11 bases between them. The CDR3 DNA reads TGTGCCAGCAGTTTTTATCAGGTGGATGGCTACACCTTC. Translated, it gives CASSFYQVDGYTF.

This clone was found a few times. This chain links TRBV5-1 with TRBJ2-2; TRBD1 agrees at 10 bases. This CDR3 region has 16 residues. Germline loops: CDR1 SGHRS, CDR2 YFSETQ. Unmatched junction bases numbered 7, after V lost 4 bases and J lost 4 bases. CDR3 DNA: TGCGCCAGCAGCGTGCAAGGGACAGGGGTCACCGGGGAGCTGTTTTTT. It is translated as CASSVQGTGVTGELFF.

The rearrangement links TRBV20-1 to TRBJ2-1; TRBD1 agrees at 8 bases. The CDR3 is made up of 11 amino acids. The V segment lost 6 bases and the J segment 16 bases; nucleotides outside the gene matches: 11. The germline gives CDR1 DFQATT, CDR2 SNEGSKA (reference sequence). CDR3 nucleotides: TGCAGTGCCGGGAGAGGGACAGGTAGATTCTTC. Translated, it gives CSAGRGTGRFF.

V and J are TRBV27 and TRBJ2-1; the match to TRBD2 covers 7 bases. The CDR3 totals 16 residues. J was trimmed by 0 bases and V by 2 bases; bases with no gene match: 4. CDR1 MNHEY and CDR2 SMNVEV come from the germline V gene (reference sequence). The CDR3 DNA reads as TGTGCCAGCAGTTTACTTGCGGGAGACTCCTACAATGAGCAGTTCTTC. Protein product: CASSLLAGDSYNEQFF.

V is TRBV12-5 and J is TRBJ2-1, with TRBD2 matching over 8 bases. The V segment lost 2 bases and the J segment 2 bases; nucleotides outside the gene matches: 2. This CDR3 has 15 amino acids. Germline V gene lookup returns CDR1 LGHNT and CDR2 FRNRAP. CDR3 sequence: CASGLQAGAYNEQFF. The CDR3, as DNA: TGTGCTAGTGGTTTGCAAGCGGGAGCCTACAATGAGCAGTTCTTC.

The chain recombines TRBV7-8 with TRBJ1-3; 9 bases are shared with TRBD1. CDR3 length: 17 amino acids. Losses at the gene ends were 5 bases for V and 4 bases for J; bases not matched to a gene: 12. Germline V lookup: CDR1 SGHVS, CDR2 FQNEAQ. The CDR3 reads CASSGPTGGFAGNTIYF. The CDR3 DNA sequence: TGTGCCAGCAGCGGTCCTACAGGGGGCTTTGCAGGAAACACCATATATTTT. The complete variable domain, with remaining parts taken from reference TRBV7-8 and TRBJ1-3, reads GAGVSQSPRYKVAKRGQDVALRCDPISGHVSLFWYQQALGQGPEFLTYFQNEAQLDKSGLPSDRFFAERPEGSVSTLKIQRTQQEDSAVYLCASSGPTGGFAGNTIYFGEGSWLTVV.

This chain uses TRBV5-5 with TRBJ2-1; 11 bases fit TRBD2. Looked up from germline, CDR1 is SGHKS and CDR2 is YYEKEE (reference sequence). This CDR3 spans 18 amino acids. Trimming at V came to 4 bases and at J to 4 bases, leaving 13 bases not matched to a gene. The CDR3 loop is CASSRPAGLAGTYNEQFF. For the CDR3, the DNA is TGTGCCAGCAGCCGCCCTGCTGGACTAGCGGGCACGTACAATGAGCAGTTCTTC.

The V gene is TRBV19, the J gene TRBJ2-1; 11 bases fit TRBD2. The J segment lost 0 bases and the V segment lost 5 bases, leaving 6 bases of the junction unmatched. Germline V CDR1 and CDR2: LNHDA, SQIVND (reference sequence). The CDR3 extends over 17 amino acids. In DNA, the CDR3 is TGTGCCAGTAGTTCAGGACTAGCGGGTAGCTCCTACAATGAGCAGTTCTTC. Translation gives CASSSGLAGSSYNEQFF. The variable domain in full, with the rest retrieved from reference TRBV19 and TRBJ2-1, is DGGITQSPKYLFRKEGQNVTLSCEQNLNHDAMYWYRQDPGQGLRLIYYSQIVNDFQKGDIAEGYSVSREKKESFPLTVTSAQKNPTAFYLCASSSGLAGSSYNEQFFGPGTRLTVL.

This chain uses TRBV3-1 (or the pseudogene TRBV3-2) with TRBJ2-7, with 13 positions matching TRBD2. The CDR3 loop spans 15 amino acids. Germline values: CDR1 LGHDT, CDR2 YNNKEL (reference sequence). Germline trimming cut 1 base from V and 6 bases from J; bases unmatched to any gene: 3. The CDR3 loop is CASSQVTSGRVEQYF. DNA for the CDR3: TGTGCCAGCAGCCAAGTCACTAGCGGGAGGGTCGAGCAGTACTTC.

This sequence joins TRBV12-3 or TRBV12-4 and TRBJ2-7; tentative D call: TRBD2 (6 bases). The V end lost 5 bases, the J end lost 1 base, and 9 bases lay between the germline ends. The CDR3 loop spans 13 amino acids. CDR3 bases: TGTGCCAGCAGTATAGGGACTTCCTACGAGCAGTACTTC. As protein: CASSIGTSYEQYF.

This chain joins TRBV7-6 and TRBJ1-2; D is undetermined. The CDR3 is made up of 13 amino acids. The germline CDR1 and CDR2 sequences are SGHVS and FNYEAQ. Trimming pared 1 base from V and 6 bases from J, leaving 9 bases between. The CDR3, as DNA: TGTGCCAGCAGCTTAGTGGATCGGGATGGCTACACCTTC. Translation: CASSLVDRDGYTF.